This T cell receptor (beta chain) was retrieved from a study of T-cell reconstitution after alpha-beta-depleted transplantation in children. Study results and limitations: It was surviving recipient T cells and thymic progenitors that gave some patients high TCRbeta diversity at day 60. The study reportedly traced alpha-beta T cells about two months after transplant to several hundred expanded graft clones. One year post-transplant, T-cell counts and diversity were largely derived from T cells produced anew.

TCRbeta library preparation incorporated unique molecular identifiers. TCRdb used MiXCR to reprocess the PCR reads, holding one entry per CDR3 protein. Of some 200,000 distinct CDR3 sequences listed, around 5.9% are singletons. This clonotype was detected many times. The antigen is undetermined. This CDR3 has 16 residues. In germline, CDR1 is SGDLS, CDR2 YYNGEE. V lost 0 bases, J lost 4 bases, and 16 bases lay in between. The sequence came from a girl under three years old with combined immunodeficiency, due to receive a stem cell transplant. The material sequenced was PBMCs, taken before TCRalphabeta/CD19-depleted stem cell transplant. This chain links TRBV9 with TRBJ1-2; TRBD1 is a possible D gene (5 bases). The CDR3 spells CASSVDVLGEPYGYTF. As DNA, the CDR3 is TGTGCCAGCAGCGTAGACGTTCTGGGGGAGCCCTATGGCTACACCTTC.